The source of this T cell receptor beta chain is a study of blood T cell repertoires in COVID-19. Per germline, CDR1 MDHEN and CDR2 SYDVKM. V was clipped by 5 bases and J by 2 bases, with 8 bases between them. There are 13 residues in the CDR3. Participants were placed into cohorts based on the clinical history they reported. Using immunoSEQ multiplex PCR, the repertoire was profiled, and TCRdb retains in-frame clones only, with some absent. The table lists approximately 220,000 clones, around 85% of them singletons. This TCR was sampled from a man aged 40-50 years who had recovered from COVID-19. The genes are TRBV28 and TRBJ2-3; possible D gene TRBD2, 6 bases. Sequences were obtained from PBMCs or T cells enriched from blood (not recorded which). Written as DNA, the CDR3 is TGTGCCAGCAGTGCGGGAAACACAGATACGCAGTATTTT. It codes for CASSAGNTDTQYF.